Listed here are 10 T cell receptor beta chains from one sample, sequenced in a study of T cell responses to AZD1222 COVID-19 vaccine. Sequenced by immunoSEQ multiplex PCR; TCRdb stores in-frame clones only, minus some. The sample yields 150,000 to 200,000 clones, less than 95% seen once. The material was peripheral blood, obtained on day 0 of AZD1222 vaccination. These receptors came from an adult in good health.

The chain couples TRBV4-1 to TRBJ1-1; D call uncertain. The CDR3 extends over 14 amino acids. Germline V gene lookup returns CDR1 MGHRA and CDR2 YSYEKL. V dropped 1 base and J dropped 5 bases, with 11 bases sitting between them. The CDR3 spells CASSQGAFNTEAFF. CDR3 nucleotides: TGCGCCAGCAGCCAAGGCGCATTCAATACTGAAGCTTTCTTT.

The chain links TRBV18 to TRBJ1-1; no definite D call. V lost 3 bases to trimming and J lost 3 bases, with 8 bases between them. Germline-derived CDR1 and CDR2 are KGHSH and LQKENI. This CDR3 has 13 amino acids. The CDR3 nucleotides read TGTGCCAGCTCACCTCTCCGGGACACTGAAGCTTTCTTT. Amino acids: CASSPLRDTEAFF.

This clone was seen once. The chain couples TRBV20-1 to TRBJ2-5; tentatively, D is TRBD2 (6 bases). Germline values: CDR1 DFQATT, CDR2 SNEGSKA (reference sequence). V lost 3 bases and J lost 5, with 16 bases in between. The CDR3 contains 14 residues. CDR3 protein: CSASTATRGETQYF. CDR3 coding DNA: TGCAGTGCTAGTACCGCCACCCGGGGGGAGACCCAGTACTTC.

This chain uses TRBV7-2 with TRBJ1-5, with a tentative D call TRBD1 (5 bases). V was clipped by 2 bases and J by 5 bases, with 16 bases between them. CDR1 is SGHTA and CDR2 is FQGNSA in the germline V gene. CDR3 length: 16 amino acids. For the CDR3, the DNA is TGTGCCAGCAGCTTACATGGACCTGGGGGGGATCAGCCCCAGCATTTT. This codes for CASSLHGPGGDQPQHF. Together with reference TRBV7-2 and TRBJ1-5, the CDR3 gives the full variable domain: GAGVSQSPSNKVTEKGKDVELRCDPISGHTALYWYRQSLGQGLEFLIYFQGNSAPDKSGLPSDRFSAERTGGSVSTLTIQRTQQEDSAVYLCASSLHGPGGDQPQHFGDGTRLSIL.

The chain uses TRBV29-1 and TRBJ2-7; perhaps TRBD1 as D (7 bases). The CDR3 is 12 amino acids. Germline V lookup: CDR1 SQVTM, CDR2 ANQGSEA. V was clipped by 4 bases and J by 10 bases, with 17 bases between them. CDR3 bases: TGCAGCGTTGGAGGGGGGACAGCTACACAGTACTTC. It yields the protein CSVGGGTATQYF.

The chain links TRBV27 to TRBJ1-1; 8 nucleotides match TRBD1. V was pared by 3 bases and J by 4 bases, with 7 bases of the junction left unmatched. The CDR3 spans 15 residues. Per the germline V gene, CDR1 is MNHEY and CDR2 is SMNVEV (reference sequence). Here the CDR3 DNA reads TGTGCCAGCAGTTTGATCCCCAGGGGGCCCACTGAAGCTTTCTTT. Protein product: CASSLIPRGPTEAFF.

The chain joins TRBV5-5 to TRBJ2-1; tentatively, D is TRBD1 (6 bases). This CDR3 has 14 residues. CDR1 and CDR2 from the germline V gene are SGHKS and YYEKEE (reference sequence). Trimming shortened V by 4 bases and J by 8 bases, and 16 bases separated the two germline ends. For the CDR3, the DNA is TGTGCCAGCAGCACAGGGAGCCGTCGGTATGAGCAGTTCTTC. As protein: CASSTGSRRYEQFF.

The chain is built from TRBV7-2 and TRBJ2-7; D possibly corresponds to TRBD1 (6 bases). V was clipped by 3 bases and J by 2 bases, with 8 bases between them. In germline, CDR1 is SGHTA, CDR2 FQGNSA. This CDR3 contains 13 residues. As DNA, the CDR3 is TGTGCCAGCAGCTTCCGGGACACCTACGAGCAGTACTTC. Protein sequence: CASSFRDTYEQYF.

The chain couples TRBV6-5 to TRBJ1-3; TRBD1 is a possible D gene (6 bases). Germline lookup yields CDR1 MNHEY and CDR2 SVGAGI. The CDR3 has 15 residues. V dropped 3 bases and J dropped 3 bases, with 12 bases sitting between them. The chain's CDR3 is CASSYGGLGGNTIYF. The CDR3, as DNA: TGTGCCAGCAGTTATGGGGGCTTAGGTGGAAACACCATATATTTT.

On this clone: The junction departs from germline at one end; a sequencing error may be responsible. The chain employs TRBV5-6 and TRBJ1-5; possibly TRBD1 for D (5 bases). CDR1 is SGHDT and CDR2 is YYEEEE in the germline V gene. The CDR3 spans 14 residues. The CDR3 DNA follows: TGTGCCAGCAGCTTGTCCGGGGGGAATCGGCCCCAGCATTTT. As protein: CASSLSGGNRPQHF.